A selection of T cell receptor beta chains follows, all from one sample in a study of T-cell reconstitution after alpha-beta-depleted transplantation in children. TCRdb ran MiXCR on the PCR reads and lists one entry per CDR3 protein. Here the sample spans some 830,000 distinct CDR3 sequences, around 15% being singletons. The sequences come from PBMCs, mostly from graft donor cells, collected 360 days after TCRalphabeta/CD19-depleted stem cell transplant. The receptors stem from a male patient younger than 18 who had a stem cell transplant for acute lymphoblastic leukemia, so the T cells may come from the graft donor. The CDR3 runs from the conserved cysteine through the conserved F or W. The D gene is left open where the match is weak. Size values are once, few and many counts, or a class for expanded clones, and some rows have none.

size	D	V	J	DNA	CDR3
NA	TRBD1	TRBV5-1	TRBJ2-2	TGCGCCAGCAGCTTGGTAGACAGGGTTGGCGGGGAGCTGTTTTTT	CASSLVDRVGGELFF
NA	TRBD1	TRBV27	TRBJ1-2	TGTGCCAGCAGTTTATCCTCGACAGGGTACTATGGCTACACCTTC	CASSLSSTGYYGYTF
few	TRBD2	TRBV7-6	TRBJ2-1	TGTGCCAGCAGCCTATTGACTAGCGGGAGCGGCAATGAGCAGTTCTTC	CASSLLTSGSGNEQFF
few	NA	TRBV5-6	TRBJ2-4	TGTGCCAGCAGTTCCGTAAAAAACATTCAGTACTTC	CASSSVKNIQYF
NA	TRBD2	TRBV11-2	TRBJ2-3	TGTGCCAGCAGCCACCGATTTACTAGCGGGAGGCACGGAGATACGCAGTATTTT	CASSHRFTSGRHGDTQYF
NA	NA	TRBV7-9	TRBJ1-5	TGTGCCAGCAGCGAAGGACAGCCCAATCAGCCCCAGCATTTT	CASSEGQPNQPQHF
NA	NA	TRBV6-1	TRBJ1-1	TGTGCCAGTCGGGGGTTGGGAAACACTGAAGCTTTCTTT	CASRGLGNTEAFF
few	TRBD2	TRBV7-8	TRBJ2-1	TGTGCCAGCAGCTTATTAGCGGGAGATTCTTTCTTC	CASSLLAGDSFF
NA	NA	TRBV2	TRBJ2-5	TGTGCCAGCTGCCAAACCCTTCGGGACAAAGGAATCCTAGAGACCCAGTACTTC	CASCQTLRDKGILETQYF
NA	NA	TRBV29-1	TRBJ2-6	TGCAGCGTTGGTACAGGAGTGGGGGCCAACGTCCTGACTTTC	CSVGTGVGANVLTF
few	TRBD1	TRBV9	TRBJ1-5	TGTGCCAGCAGCGTAGGGACAGGGGGACATCAGCCCCAGCATTTT	CASSVGTGGHQPQHF
few	NA	TRBV13	TRBJ2-1	TGTGCCAGCAGCTTAGTGGGAGACCCCCCGGGCAATGAGCAGTTCTTC	CASSLVGDPPGNEQFF
NA	NA	TRBV19	TRBJ2-1	TGTGCCAGTAGTATAAGCTTAACTGAGCAGTTCTTC	CASSISLTEQFF
NA	TRBD2	TRBV5-1	TRBJ2-5	TGCGCCAGCAGTTGGACTAGCGGGATGGAGACCCAGTACTTC	CASSWTSGMETQYF
NA	NA	TRBV4-1	TRBJ1-5	TGCGCCAGCAGCCCTGGATTTCCGGGGGCAAAGTATCAGCCCCAGCATTTT	CASSPGFPGAKYQPQHF